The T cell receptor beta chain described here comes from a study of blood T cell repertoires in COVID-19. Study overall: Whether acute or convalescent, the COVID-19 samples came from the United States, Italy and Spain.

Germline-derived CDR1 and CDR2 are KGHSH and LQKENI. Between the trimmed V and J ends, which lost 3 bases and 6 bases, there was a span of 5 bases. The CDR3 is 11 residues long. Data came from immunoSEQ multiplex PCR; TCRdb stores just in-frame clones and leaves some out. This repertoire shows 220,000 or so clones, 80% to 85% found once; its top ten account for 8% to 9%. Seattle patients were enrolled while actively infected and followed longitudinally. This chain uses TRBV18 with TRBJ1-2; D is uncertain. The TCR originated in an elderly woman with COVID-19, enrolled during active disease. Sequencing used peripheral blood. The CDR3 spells CASSPSDGYTF. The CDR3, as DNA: TGTGCCAGCTCACCTTCGGATGGCTACACCTTC.